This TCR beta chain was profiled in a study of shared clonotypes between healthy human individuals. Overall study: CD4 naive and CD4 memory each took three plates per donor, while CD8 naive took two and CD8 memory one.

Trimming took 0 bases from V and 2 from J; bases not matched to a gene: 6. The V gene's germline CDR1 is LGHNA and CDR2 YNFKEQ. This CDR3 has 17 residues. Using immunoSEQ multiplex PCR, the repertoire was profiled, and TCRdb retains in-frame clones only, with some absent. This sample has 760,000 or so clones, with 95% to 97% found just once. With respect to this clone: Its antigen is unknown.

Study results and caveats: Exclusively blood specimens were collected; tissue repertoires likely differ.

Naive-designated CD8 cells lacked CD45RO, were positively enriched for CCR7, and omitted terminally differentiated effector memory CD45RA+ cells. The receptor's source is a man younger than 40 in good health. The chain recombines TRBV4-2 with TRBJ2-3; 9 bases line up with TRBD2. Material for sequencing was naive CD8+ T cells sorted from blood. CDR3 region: CASSQEPLAGPTDTQYF. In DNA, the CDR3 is TGTGCCAGCAGCCAAGAACCACTAGCGGGTCCCACAGATACGCAGTATTTT.